This T cell receptor beta chain appears in the sequencing data of a study of T cell responses to AZD1222 COVID-19 vaccine. A word on this clone: The antigen is unknown.

With 0 bases removed from V and 7 bases from J, the gap between germline ends came to 13 bases. CDR3 length equals 15 residues. Germline values: CDR1 SGHAT, CDR2 FQNNGV. Repertoires were generated with immunoSEQ multiplex PCR, while TCRdb's copy carries only in-frame clones and drops some. The sample holds 70,000 to 80,000 clones, about three quarters seen once. Study-wide results and caveats: Clonal diversity may have been underestimated, and the donors were mostly white British, with more females than males. Breadth and depth of Spike-specific TCRs rose after two AZD1222 doses. Close to half of all spike-specific TCRs reportedly target regions of the variants that are unmutated.

The sequencing used peripheral blood, collected 28 days after the second AZD1222 dose. This clonotype originated in an adult who received the AZD1222 COVID-19 vaccine. The chain employs TRBV11-2 and TRBJ1-5; weak D call: TRBD1 (6 bases). The CDR3 DNA reads TGTGCCAGCAGCTTAGATCGAACAGGGCCCCAGCCCCAGCATTTT. Translating gives CASSLDRTGPQPQHF.